This T cell receptor (beta chain) was sequenced for a study of blood T cell repertoires in COVID-19. Overall study context: From the United States, Italy and Spain came samples of acute and convalescent COVID-19.

Germline CDR1 and CDR2: SGHTA and FQGNSA. Between the trimmed V and J ends, which lost 5 bases and 2 bases, there was a span of 12 bases. This CDR3 is built from 15 residues. Original handling: The authors estimated nucleated cell counts from reference gene primer amplification. This table comes from immunoSEQ multiplex PCR, and its TCRdb copy is limited to in-frame clones, with some not included. V, J and clone size derive from that table, while D and trimming were established from the DNA sequence. The table shows 310,000 or so clones, with about 85% occurring only once. Symptom resolution, clearance, or two negative PCRs marked the recovered donors of Cohort 3.

This chain joins TRBV7-2 and TRBJ2-2, with a possible D match to TRBD2 (5 bases). This clonotype was sampled from a young woman who had recovered from COVID-19. The sample taken for sequencing was PBMCs or T cells enriched from blood (not recorded which). The CDR3 is CASSRRGFNTGELFF. The CDR3 nucleotides are TGTGCCAGCAGCCGCCGGGGATTCAACACCGGGGAGCTGTTTTTT.